Presented here are 10 T cell receptor beta chains from one specimen sequenced in a study of shared clonotypes between healthy human individuals. Assay used: immunoSEQ multiplex PCR; TCRdb lists only in-frame clones, some missing. The data hold under 2,000,000 clones, with about 95% observed a single time. CD45RO-negative, CCR7-selected cells formed the naive CD8 fraction, which excluded terminally differentiated effector memory CD45RA+ cells. Sequencing input: naive CD8+ T cells sorted from blood. The receptors come from a man younger than 35 in good health.

The count of this clone is one. The chain combines TRBV7-9 with TRBJ2-1; D possibly corresponds to TRBD2 (7 bases). In germline, CDR1 is SEHNR, CDR2 FQNEAQ (reference sequence). Trimming pared 5 bases from V and 8 bases from J, leaving 22 bases between. This CDR3 spans 16 amino acids. The CDR3 here is CASSAGEGRGFYEQFF. The CDR3 DNA reads TGTGCCAGCAGCGCCGGGGAGGGCAGGGGTTTCTATGAGCAGTTCTTC.

In this sample, this clone turned up once. The rearrangement links TRBV7-9 to TRBJ1-1, with D tentatively TRBD1 (5 bases). CDR1 is SEHNR, CDR2 FQNEAQ, per germline (reference sequence). V was trimmed by 2 bases and J by 10 bases, leaving 17 bases between them. The CDR3 runs to 14 residues. CDR3 region: CASSLLRDPSAAFF. The CDR3 DNA is TGTGCCAGCAGCTTATTGCGGGACCCAAGTGCAGCTTTCTTT.

The chain carries TRBV4-1 and TRBJ2-5, with 12 bases fitting TRBD2. CDR3 length equals 18 residues. V lost 0 bases and J lost 2; bases outside the gene matches: 7. Per germline, CDR1 MGHRA and CDR2 YSYEKL. The CDR3 DNA follows: TGCGCCAGCAGCCAAGATGGAGAACTAGCGGGGGGTCAAGAGACCCAGTACTTC. It is translated as CASSQDGELAGGQETQYF.

The V call is TRBV9, the J call TRBJ1-3; a weak D match, TRBD1 (6 bases). This CDR3 spans 16 amino acids. Germline CDR1 is SGDLS and CDR2 is YYNGEE. V was shortened by 3 bases and J by 4 bases, with 17 bases between the two germline ends. The CDR3 nucleotides are TGTGCCAGCAGCGAGGGGGGCAATTTGTGGGGAAACACCATATATTTT. Protein product: CASSEGGNLWGNTIYF.

To note about this clone: Other DNA sequences in the same sample also yield this CDR3. This chain connects TRBV9 to TRBJ2-1; unclear D gene. Germline assignment: CDR1 SGDLS and CDR2 YYNGEE. The CDR3 has 13 amino acids. With 7 bases removed from V and 0 bases from J, the gap between germline ends came to 8 bases. The CDR3 nucleotides are TGTGCCAGCGCGCCCAGCTCCTACAATGAGCAGTTCTTC. This sequence encodes CASAPSSYNEQFF.

J is TRBJ1-2 and V is TRBV29-1; 7 bases are a match to TRBD1. J was trimmed by 0 bases and V by 4 bases; bases with no gene match: 5. In germline, CDR1 is SQVTM, CDR2 ANQGSEA. The CDR3 length is 14 residues. This chain's CDR3 is CSVVPTGTNYGYTF. In DNA form, the CDR3 reads TGCAGCGTTGTCCCGACAGGGACTAACTATGGCTACACCTTC.

The chain couples TRBV5-4 to TRBJ2-5; 9 bases are shared with TRBD2. The CDR3 sequence is 15 residues long. The germline V gene encodes CDR1 SGHNT and CDR2 YYREEE (reference sequence). J lost 5 bases, V lost 5 bases, and 10 bases had no gene match. The CDR3 DNA reads TGTGCCAGCAGATTTAGCGGGGGTAATTACGAGACCCAGTACTTC. Translated, it gives CASRFSGGNYETQYF. Variable domain in full (rest from reference TRBV5-4 and TRBJ2-5): ETGVTQSPTHLIKTRGQQVTLRCSSQSGHNTVSWYQQALGQGPQFIFQYYREEENGRGNFPPRFSGLQFPNYSSELNVNALELDDSALYLCASRFSGGNYETQYFGPGTRLLVL.

The chain employs TRBV11-2 and TRBJ1-1; D gene unclear. The CDR3 totals 12 residues. Germline CDR1 is SGHAT and CDR2 is FQNNGV. The V end lost 0 bases, the J end lost 7 bases, and 6 bases lay between the germline ends. The CDR3 region has the DNA TGTGCCAGCAGCTTAGATCGGAATGAAGCTTTCTTT. Translated: CASSLDRNEAFF. The full variable domain, in which reference TRBV11-2 and TRBJ1-1 provide the parts outside the CDR3, is EAGVAQSPRYKIIEKRQSVAFWCNPISGHATLYWYQQILGQGPKLLIQFQNNGVVDDSQLPKDRFSAERLKGVDSTLKIQPAKLEDSAVYLCASSLDRNEAFFGQGTRLTVV.

The chain is built from TRBV18 and TRBJ1-2; perhaps TRBD1 as D (5 bases). V shed 3 bases and J shed 4 bases, with 18 bases lying between them. The CDR3 totals 16 residues. The germline V gene encodes CDR1 KGHSH and CDR2 LQKENI. In nucleotides, the CDR3 is TGTGCCAGCTCACCCTACCTAGAGGGGTGGAGCTATGGCTACACCTTC. Protein product: CASSPYLEGWSYGYTF.

The CDR3 DNA sequence: TGTGCCAGCAGCGTAGTGGTTTGGAAGGACGGGCCCGAGGACACTGAAGCTTTCTTT. Amino acid sequence: CASSVVVWKDGPEDTEAFF. The chain couples TRBV9 to TRBJ1-1; D uncertain. This CDR3 contains 19 residues. V was trimmed by 0 bases and J by 3 bases, leaving 24 bases between them. Germline loops: CDR1 SGDLS, CDR2 YYNGEE.